The next 27 T cell receptor beta chains were all read from a single sample in a study of T-cell reconstitution after alpha-beta-depleted transplantation in children. Library preparation (for TCRbeta) was performed with unique molecular identifiers. TCRdb redid the calling of the PCR reads with MiXCR, one entry per CDR3 protein. The data show 150,000 to 200,000 distinct CDR3 sequences, with just over 14% seen just once and roughly an eighth held by the top ten. The source was PBMCs from the stem cell graft donor, collected from the stem cell graft. Receptors originate from a human donor who donated a stem cell graft to a child with acute lymphoblastic leukemia.

This sequence joins TRBV12-3 or TRBV12-4 and TRBJ2-1; D remains ambiguous. Trimming left V 4 bases short and J 8 bases short, with 6 bases between. This CDR3 has 11 amino acids. CDR3 sequence reads: CASSSDDEQFF. The DNA of the CDR3 is TGTGCCAGCAGTTCCGACGATGAGCAGTTCTTC.

This clonotype was seen repeatedly, ten times or more. V usage is TRBV24-1 and J usage is TRBJ1-5; TRBD1 is a possible D gene (6 bases). Germline loops: CDR1 KGHDR, CDR2 SFDVKD. Trimming stripped 6 bases from V and 4 bases from J, with 9 bases between. This CDR3 has 13 amino acids. CDR3 nucleotides: TGTGCCACCAGTTCTACAGGGAATCAGCCCCAGCATTTT. This encodes CATSSTGNQPQHF.

The V and J genes are TRBV7-8 and TRBJ2-1, with 7 nucleotides matching TRBD2. With 5 bases clipped from V and 0 bases from J, the junction kept 7 bases outside the gene matches. CDR1 is SGHVS, CDR2 FQNEAQ, per germline. There are 16 residues in the CDR3. CDR3 in amino acids: CASSSGEGISYNEQFF. DNA for the CDR3: TGTGCCAGCAGCAGTGGGGAGGGTATCTCCTACAATGAGCAGTTCTTC.

Notes on this clonotype: A much larger clone differs from this one at a single base, so this may be a read error. This chain connects TRBV29-1 to TRBJ1-1, with D possibly TRBD1 on 5 matching bases. V was pared by 3 bases and J by 6 bases, with 11 bases between. The germline V gene encodes CDR1 SQVTM and CDR2 ANQGSEA. The CDR3 length is 12 residues. The CDR3 loop reads CSVDSGRSEAFF. The CDR3 nucleotides are TGCAGCGTTGACTCAGGGCGTTCTGAAGCTTTCTTT.

This sequence joins TRBV25-1 and TRBJ2-2; 7 nucleotides align to TRBD1. Per the germline V gene, CDR1 is MGHDK and CDR2 is SYGVNS. The CDR3 loop spans 14 amino acids. V trimming: 3 bases; J trimming: 6 bases; junction bases outside the gene matches: 4. The CDR3 loop is CASSESQGAGELFF. DNA of the CDR3: TGTGCCAGCAGTGAGAGTCAGGGGGCCGGGGAGCTGTTTTTT.

This clonotype was detected a few times. J is TRBJ2-1 and V is TRBV12-3 or TRBV12-4, with TRBD2 matching over 16 bases. The CDR3 spans 19 residues. V shed 6 bases and J 8 bases; nucleotides not matched to a gene: 16. CDR3 nucleotide sequence: TGTGCCAGCAGCCCGAACCCGGGGACTAGCGGGAGGGGTGAGGATGAGCAGTTCTTC. It specifies CASSPNPGTSGRGEDEQFF.

This clonotype was seen once. A much larger clone sits a single nucleotide away, making a read error possible. The genes are TRBV5-1 and TRBJ2-4; TRBD1 or TRBD2 may be the D gene (5 bases each). This CDR3 spans 13 amino acids. Germline CDR1 is SGHRS and CDR2 is YFSETQ. The V end was cut by 5 bases, the J end by 12 bases, with 18 bases between. The DNA for the CDR3 is TGCGCCAGCAGTACGGACAAGGGACGGGCTCAGTACTTC. Its protein is CASSTDKGRAQYF.

The V call is TRBV10-3, the J call TRBJ2-5, with unresolved D. Germline CDR1 reads ENHRY; CDR2 reads SYGVKD. CDR3 size: 15 residues. Trimming stripped 0 bases from V and 1 base from J, with 9 bases between. In DNA, the CDR3 is TGTGCCATCAGTGAGTCGGGCCCCCTCCAAGAGACCCAGTACTTC. Translation: CAISESGPLQETQYF.

This clonotype has a count of ten or more. The chain has TRBV7-9 and TRBJ2-2, with D possibly being TRBD1 or TRBD2 (5 bases each). V lost 6 bases and J lost 2, with 13 bases in between. The CDR3 length is 15 residues. Germline CDR1 reads SEHNR; CDR2 reads FQNEAQ (reference sequence). In DNA, the CDR3 is TGTGCCAGCAGGGGACCGACGATAAACACCGGGGAGCTGTTTTTT. It is translated as CASRGPTINTGELFF. Full variable domain (missing parts from reference TRBV7-9 and TRBJ2-2): DTGVSQNPRHKITKRGQNVTFRCDPISEHNRLYWYRQTLGQGPEFLTYFQNEAQLEKSRLLSDRFSAERPKGSFSTLEIQRTEQGDSAMYLCASRGPTINTGELFFGEGSRLTVL.

The rearrangement links TRBV12-3 or TRBV12-4 to TRBJ1-5, with unresolved D. Trimming stripped 1 base from V and 0 bases from J, with 10 bases between. The CDR3 consists of 16 residues. The CDR3 sequence is CASSLGAGNSNQPQHF. DNA of the CDR3: TGTGCCAGCAGTTTAGGGGCAGGTAATAGCAATCAGCCCCAGCATTTT.

The chain combines TRBV5-4 with TRBJ2-5; unclear D gene. V lost 0 bases, J lost 0 bases, and 9 bases lay in between. Germline lookup yields CDR1 SGHNT and CDR2 YYREEE (reference sequence). This CDR3 region has 15 residues. CDR3 protein: CASSLVSLYQETQYF. Here the CDR3 DNA reads TGTGCCAGCAGCTTGGTTTCACTGTACCAAGAGACCCAGTACTTC.

Ten or more counts support this clonotype. CDR3 sequence: CSASSGTNNEQFF. As DNA, the CDR3 is TGCAGCGCTTCTAGCGGGACTAACAATGAGCAGTTCTTC. V and J are TRBV29-1 and TRBJ2-1; TRBD2 aligns across 9 bases. V lost 7 bases and J lost 5; bases outside the gene matches: 6. CDR1 SQVTM and CDR2 ANQGSEA come from the germline V gene. CDR3 length: 13 residues.

About this clonotype itself: A read error is possible here, since a much larger clone lies one base away. This chain uses TRBV7-2 with TRBJ2-3, with D possibly matching TRBD2 (6 bases). Deletions cut 1 base from V and 10 bases from J, with 15 bases between. Germline V gene sequence: CDR1 SGHTA, CDR2 FQGNSA. There are 14 residues in the CDR3. The CDR3 coding sequence is TGTGCCAGCAGCTTAGTACCGGGACTCCGTGCGCAGTATTTT. Its protein is CASSLVPGLRAQYF.

The rearrangement joins TRBV10-3 to TRBJ2-5; 14 bases are a match to TRBD2. Germline lookup yields CDR1 ENHRY and CDR2 SYGVKD. The V gene end was trimmed by 5 bases and the J gene end by 4 bases; junction bases not matched to a gene: 12. The CDR3 covers 18 residues. The CDR3 is CAISSEPGLAGVRETQYF. The CDR3 region has the DNA TGTGCCATCAGTTCCGAACCGGGACTAGCGGGAGTAAGAGAGACCCAGTACTTC.

The V call is TRBV20-1, the J call TRBJ2-6; either TRBD1 or TRBD2 may supply D (6 bases each). Germline V gene data show CDR1 as DFQATT and CDR2 as SNEGSKA (reference sequence). This CDR3 has 17 amino acids. Trimming took off 0 bases at V and 3 bases at J, with 15 bases between the two ends. The CDR3 DNA follows: TGCAGTGCTAGAGATCTTGGGGGGCTTGATGGGGCCAACGTCCTGACTTTC. Its translation: CSARDLGGLDGANVLTF.

This clonotype has at least ten counts. The rearrangement uses TRBV20-1 and TRBJ1-4; 10 bases are a match to TRBD1. CDR3 size: 16 residues. Germline V gene data show CDR1 as DFQATT and CDR2 as SNEGSKA (reference sequence). V shed 1 base, J shed 3 bases, and the junction held 5 bases outside the gene matches. For the CDR3, the DNA is TGCAGTGCTAGAGTGACAGGGGGCTTAGCTAATGAAAAACTGTTTTTT. Encoded protein: CSARVTGGLANEKLFF.

The CDR3 DNA reads as TGTGCCAGCAGCTCCCTATTAGGGGGAGACTCTGGGGCCAACGTCCTGACTTTC. This sequence encodes CASSSLLGGDSGANVLTF. The chain employs TRBV7-1 and TRBJ2-6, with D possibly TRBD1 on 6 matching bases. TRBV7-1 is an ORF; its function is uncertain. V was trimmed by 3 bases and J by 0 bases, leaving 15 bases between them. This CDR3 has 18 residues.

The sample holds many counts of this clonotype. The gene calls are TRBV28 and TRBJ2-7, with no clear D. Germline CDR1 is MDHEN and CDR2 is SYDVKM. Trimming took 6 bases from V and 3 from J, leaving 15 bases between them. This CDR3 contains 14 residues. The CDR3: CASSPPDGSYEQYF. CDR3 coding DNA: TGTGCCAGCAGCCCCCCCGACGGAAGCTACGAGCAGTACTTC. Full variable domain (outside the CDR3, taken from reference TRBV28 and TRBJ2-7): DVKVTQSSRYLVKRTGEKVFLECVQDMDHENMFWYRQDPGLGLRLIYFSYDVKMKEKGDIPEGYSVSREKKERFSLILESASTNQTSMYLCASSPPDGSYEQYFGPGTRLTVT.

The chain has TRBV6-1 and TRBJ2-1; 13 bases line up with TRBD2. Germline CDR1 is MNHNS and CDR2 is SASEGT. This CDR3 spans 16 amino acids. The V gene end was trimmed by 2 bases and the J gene end by 7 bases; junction bases not matched to a gene: 5. The CDR3 reads CASSEPGLAGVNEQFF. In nucleotides, the CDR3 is TGTGCCAGCAGTGAACCCGGACTAGCGGGAGTAAATGAGCAGTTCTTC.

This clonotype has at least ten counts. J is TRBJ2-7 and V is TRBV12-3 or TRBV12-4; TRBD1 might be the D (5 bases). V lost 4 bases to trimming and J lost 3 bases, with 19 bases between them. The CDR3 runs to 16 residues. CDR3 sequence: CASSSQPGLGFYEQYF. Here the CDR3 DNA reads TGTGCCAGCAGTTCCCAACCAGGGTTAGGCTTCTACGAGCAGTACTTC.

This clonotype appeared many times. The chain carries TRBV7-6 and TRBJ1-3; a possible D gene is TRBD1 (6 bases). This CDR3 spans 16 amino acids. Trimming stripped 0 bases from V and 3 bases from J, with 12 bases between. From germline, CDR1 is SGHVS and CDR2 FNYEAQ. CDR3 sequence reads: CASSLALGGGGNTIYF. The CDR3 nucleotides read TGTGCCAGCAGCTTAGCTCTCGGGGGCGGTGGAAACACCATATATTTT.

Many counts were recorded for this clonotype. The chain carries TRBV20-1 and TRBJ2-7; 7 bases fit TRBD2. V lost 3 bases to trimming and J lost 10 bases; unmatched junction nucleotides: 9. The CDR3 consists of 12 residues. Germline V lookup: CDR1 DFQATT, CDR2 SNEGSKA (reference sequence). The CDR3 sequence: CSARSLAAPQYF. CDR3 sequence (DNA): TGCAGTGCTAGGAGCCTAGCGGCCCCCCAGTACTTC.

This clonotype has ten or more counts. The CDR3 loop is CASSLPGLAGGGNTGELFF. The CDR3 nucleotides are TGCGCCAGCAGTCTCCCGGGACTAGCGGGAGGCGGGAACACCGGGGAGCTGTTTTTT. The chain uses TRBV5-1 and TRBJ2-2; 15 bases align to TRBD2. The trim removed 5 bases at V and 1 base at J, leaving 9 bases unmatched. The CDR3 has 19 residues. Germline CDR1 reads SGHRS; CDR2 reads YFSETQ.

This clonotype was seen at least ten times. The V and J genes are TRBV25-1 and TRBJ2-7, with TRBD1 matching over 10 bases. Germline CDR1 and CDR2: MGHDK and SYGVNS. V shed 7 bases, J shed 8 bases, and the junction held 8 bases outside the gene matches. This CDR3 spans 13 amino acids. The CDR3 DNA follows: TGTGCCAGCAAAGAAGGGACAGGGGTCCAGCAGTACTTC. It codes for CASKEGTGVQQYF.

This clonotype was counted many times. The gene calls are TRBV7-6 and TRBJ1-5, with D possibly TRBD1 on 5 matching bases. Looked up from germline, CDR1 is SGHVS and CDR2 is FNYEAQ. CDR3 length: 14 amino acids. Trimming shortened V by 1 base and J by 6 bases, and 10 bases separated the two germline ends. For the CDR3, the DNA is TGTGCCAGCAGCTTAGTAGGGGATAGTCAGCCCCAGCATTTT. This gives the protein CASSLVGDSQPQHF.

This clonotype was counted many times. This chain links TRBV5-4 with TRBJ1-5; 10 nucleotides agree with TRBD1. Trimming cost V 3 bases and J 3 bases; bases outside gene matches: 9. The CDR3 totals 17 residues. Germline loops: CDR1 SGHNT, CDR2 YYREEE (reference sequence). This CDR3 is CASSSLVGQGYNQPQHF. DNA of the CDR3: TGTGCCAGCAGCTCCTTGGTGGGACAGGGGTACAATCAGCCCCAGCATTTT.

The sample holds a few counts of this clonotype. This sequence joins TRBV7-2 and TRBJ2-6, with 8 bases that match TRBD2. The germline V gene has CDR1 SGHTA and CDR2 FQGNSA. Trimming removed 3 bases from V and 4 bases from J; junction bases left unmatched: 8. The CDR3 is 17 amino acids. The CDR3 nucleotides read TGTGCCAGCAGCTTCCTCGCGGGAGGAGCCGGGGCCAACGTCCTGACTTTC. Amino acids: CASSFLAGGAGANVLTF. Using reference TRBV7-2 and TRBJ2-6 for the parts outside the CDR3, the full variable domain is GAGVSQSPSNKVTEKGKDVELRCDPISGHTALYWYRQSLGQGLEFLIYFQGNSAPDKSGLPSDRFSAERTGGSVSTLTIQRTQQEDSAVYLCASSFLAGGAGANVLTFGAGSRLTVL.